The T cell receptor beta chain described here comes from a study of blood T cell repertoires in COVID-19. Study background: Both acute and convalescent COVID-19 samples were obtained from the United States, Italy and Spain. T cells, B-cell-depleted T cells, or PBMCs provided the cDNA or gDNA that served as material.

How the authors handled the data: Researchers report that nucleated cell counts were estimated from reference gene primer amplification. Only in-frame clones appear in the TCRdb table, and some are missing; sequencing was by immunoSEQ multiplex PCR. The D gene and trimming were derived from the DNA, and the V and J assignments and clone size from that table. The sample includes approximately 150,000 clones, 85% to 90% seen only once; the top ten take roughly 35%. Germline V CDR1 and CDR2: MNHEY, SVGAGI. There are 15 residues in the CDR3. Germline trimming cut 6 bases from V and 4 bases from J; bases unmatched to any gene: 11.

The source material was peripheral blood. The V call is TRBV6-5, the J call TRBJ2-7; 8 bases are shared with TRBD1. This TCR was sampled from a man in his fifties who had recovered from COVID-19. The chain's CDR3 is CASSIRDRLDYEQYF. Here the CDR3 DNA reads TGTGCCAGCAGCATCCGGGACAGGCTCGATTACGAGCAGTACTTC.